This TCR beta chain was captured by sequencing in a study of T-cell memory formation after mild COVID-19. Study information: The TCR clusters were mostly specific to one donor. Study-level results: There was a balanced CD4/CD8 profile in clones contracting day 15 to 85, and later expanders leaned CD4+. CM and EM subsets held most contracting CD4+ clones; EMRA held CD8+ ones.

The germline V gene encodes CDR1 SNHLY and CDR2 FYNNEI. Trimming at V came to 0 bases and at J to 14 bases, leaving 7 bases not matched to a gene. CDR3 length: 15 amino acids. Via MiXCR, TCRdb re-called the 5' RACE reads, giving one row per CDR3 protein. The repertoire holds about 620,000 distinct CDR3 sequences, with 18% as singletons. As for this clonotype: Its matching antigen is unknown.

V is TRBV2 and J is TRBJ2-5, with 15 bases that match TRBD2. This receptor was obtained from an adult woman who had mild COVID-19 (a few samples of this study predate the infection). Cell type and time point are not known. The sample taken for sequencing was PBMCs or a T cell subset sorted from them (not recorded which). The CDR3 DNA reads TGTGCCAGCAGTGAAGCTAAGGGACTAGCGGGGGGCGGATACTTC. Its translation is CASSEAKGLAGGGYF.